A selection of T cell receptor beta chains follows, all from one sample in a study of memory CD4+ T cells and cytomegalovirus serostatus. The method was immunoSEQ multiplex PCR; TCRdb's version includes in-frame clones alone and lacks a portion of them. The repertoire holds about 58,000 clones, with 82% as singletons. The material sequenced was memory CD4+ T cells from blood. The receptors originated from an adult in good health and CMV-seronegative. Some clones in this sample may be carry-over from other donors' samples. CDR3s leave out the opening cysteine and the closing phenylalanine or tryptophan. The size field is filled for only some rows; it gives once, few, many or a size class.

V: TRBV28
size: .
J: TRBJ1-1
CDR3: ASSLNEANTEAF

V: TRBV29-1
size: once
J: TRBJ2-3
CDR3: SVVGQGRTDTQY

V: TRBV5-3
size: .
J: TRBJ2-7
CDR3: ARSAGGWYEQY

V: TRBV25-1
size: .
J: TRBJ1-2
CDR3: ASSDPRGSTYGYT

V: TRBV28
size: few
J: TRBJ2-7
CDR3: ASSLSRGHYEQY

V: TRBV2
size: .
J: TRBJ2-5
CDR3: ASSPATKETQY

V: TRBV18
size: once
J: TRBJ2-3
CDR3: ASSPGLAGAGDTQY

V: TRBV27
size: .
J: TRBJ2-5
CDR3: ASSRAFQETQY

V: TRBV6-5
size: .
J: TRBJ1-3
CDR3: ASSFRRDRAGNTIY

V: TRBV6-5
size: .
J: TRBJ1-4
CDR3: ASCRGHGEKLF

V: TRBV18
size: .
J: TRBJ2-2
CDR3: ASSPTLLANTGELF